This T cell receptor beta chain stems from a study of cytomegalovirus exposure and HLA in healthy donors. The study, taken as a whole, reports: Association of a missense DCLRE1C variant with TCR beta V- and J-gene trimming was reported in a later analysis. Later on, an analysis found that several of the most significant clusters appeared to be linked to common viral pathogens, which included parvovirus B19. Per published reports, the classifier diagnosed cytomegalovirus status with high specificity and sensitivity.

Primers: 60 Vbeta forward and 13 Jbeta reverse. Repertoires were generated with immunoSEQ multiplex PCR, while TCRdb's copy carries only in-frame clones and drops some. The table lists 85,000 to 100,000 clones, about 68% of them singletons. As concerns this clone: No antigen is known for it.

The sample comprised PBMCs. This clonotype originated in a human donor in good health.

This chain's CDR3 is CASSSGQHLNQPQHF. The DNA of the CDR3 is TGCGCCAGCAGCTCAGGACAGCATCTCAATCAGCCCCAGCATTTT. The chain has TRBV5-1 and TRBJ1-5; D possibly corresponds to TRBD1 (6 bases). The germline V gene encodes CDR1 SGHRS and CDR2 YFSETQ. V was shortened by 3 bases and J by 3 bases, with 13 bases between the two germline ends. This CDR3 has 15 residues.